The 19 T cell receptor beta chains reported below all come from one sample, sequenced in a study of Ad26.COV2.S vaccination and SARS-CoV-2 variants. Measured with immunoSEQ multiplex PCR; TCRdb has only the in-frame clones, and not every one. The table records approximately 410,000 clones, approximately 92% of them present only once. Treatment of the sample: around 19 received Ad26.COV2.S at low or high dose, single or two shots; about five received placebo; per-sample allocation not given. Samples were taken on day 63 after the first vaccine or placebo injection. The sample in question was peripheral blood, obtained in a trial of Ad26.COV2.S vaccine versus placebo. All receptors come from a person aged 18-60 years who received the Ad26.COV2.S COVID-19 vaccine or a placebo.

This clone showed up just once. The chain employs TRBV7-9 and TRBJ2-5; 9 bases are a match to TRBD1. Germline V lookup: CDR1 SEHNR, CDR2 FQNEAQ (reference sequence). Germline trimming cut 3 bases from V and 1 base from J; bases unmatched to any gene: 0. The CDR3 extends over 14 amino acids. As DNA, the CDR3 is TGTGCCAGCAGCTTGGGACAGGGCCAAGAGACCCAGTACTTC. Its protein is CASSLGQGQETQYF.

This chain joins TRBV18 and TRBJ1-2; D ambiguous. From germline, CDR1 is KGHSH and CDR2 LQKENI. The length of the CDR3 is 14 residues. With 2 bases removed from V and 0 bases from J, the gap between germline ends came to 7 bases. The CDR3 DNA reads TGTGCCAGCTCACCAGATACGACTAACTATGGCTACACCTTC. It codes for CASSPDTTNYGYTF.

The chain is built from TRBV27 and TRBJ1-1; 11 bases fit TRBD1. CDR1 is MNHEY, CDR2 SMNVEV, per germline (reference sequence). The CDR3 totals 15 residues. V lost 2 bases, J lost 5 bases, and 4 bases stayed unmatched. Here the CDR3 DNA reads TGTGCCAGCAGTTTACTGGGACAGGGGGAGACTGAAGCTTTCTTT. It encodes CASSLLGQGETEAFF.

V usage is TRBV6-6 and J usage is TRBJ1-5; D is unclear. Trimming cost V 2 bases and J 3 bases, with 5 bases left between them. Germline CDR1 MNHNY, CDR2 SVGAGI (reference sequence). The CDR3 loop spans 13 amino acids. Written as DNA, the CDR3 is TGTGCCAGCAGTTACGGGAACAATCAGCCCCAGCATTTT. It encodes CASSYGNNQPQHF.

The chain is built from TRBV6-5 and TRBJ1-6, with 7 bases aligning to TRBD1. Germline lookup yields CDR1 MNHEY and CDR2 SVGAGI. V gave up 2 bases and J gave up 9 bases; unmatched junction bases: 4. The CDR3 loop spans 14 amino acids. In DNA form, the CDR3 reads TGTGCCAGCAGTTACCGGGACAGTTCTTCACCCCTCCACTTT. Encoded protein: CASSYRDSSSPLHF.

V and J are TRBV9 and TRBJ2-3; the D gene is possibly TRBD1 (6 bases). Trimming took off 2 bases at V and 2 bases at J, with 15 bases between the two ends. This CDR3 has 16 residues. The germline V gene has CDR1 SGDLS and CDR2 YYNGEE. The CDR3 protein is CASSVPTTGITDTQYF. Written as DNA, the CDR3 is TGTGCCAGCAGCGTCCCGACGACAGGAATCACAGATACGCAGTATTTT.

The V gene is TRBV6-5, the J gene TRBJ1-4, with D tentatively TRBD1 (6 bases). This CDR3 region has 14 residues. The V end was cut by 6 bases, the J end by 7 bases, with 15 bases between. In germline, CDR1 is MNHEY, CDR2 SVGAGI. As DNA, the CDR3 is TGTGCCAGCAGCCAAGCGGGGGGCAGTGAAAAACTGTTTTTT. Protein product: CASSQAGGSEKLFF.

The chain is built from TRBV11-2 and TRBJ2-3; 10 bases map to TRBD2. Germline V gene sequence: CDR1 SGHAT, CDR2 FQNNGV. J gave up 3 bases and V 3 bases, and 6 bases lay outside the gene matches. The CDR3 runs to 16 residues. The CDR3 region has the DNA TGTGCCAGCAGCTTTCGGAGCGGGGGGGCAACAGATACGCAGTATTTT. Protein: CASSFRSGGATDTQYF.

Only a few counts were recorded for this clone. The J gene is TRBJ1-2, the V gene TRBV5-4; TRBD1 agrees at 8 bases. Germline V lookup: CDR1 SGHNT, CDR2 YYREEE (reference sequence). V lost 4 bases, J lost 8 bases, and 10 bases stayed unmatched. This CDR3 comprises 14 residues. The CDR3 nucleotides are TGTGCCAGCAGCGGCGGGACAGGAAGTGACGGCTACACCTTC. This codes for CASSGGTGSDGYTF. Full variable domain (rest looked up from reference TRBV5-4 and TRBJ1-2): ETGVTQSPTHLIKTRGQQVTLRCSSQSGHNTVSWYQQALGQGPQFIFQYYREEENGRGNFPPRFSGLQFPNYSSELNVNALELDDSALYLCASSGGTGSDGYTFGSGTRLTVV.

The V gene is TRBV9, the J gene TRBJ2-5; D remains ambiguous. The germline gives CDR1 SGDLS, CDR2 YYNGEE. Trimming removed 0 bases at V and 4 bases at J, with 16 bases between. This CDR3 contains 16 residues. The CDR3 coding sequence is TGTGCCAGCAGCGTAGCCGGACGGTGGGGTGCAGAGACCCAGTACTTC. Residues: CASSVAGRWGAETQYF.

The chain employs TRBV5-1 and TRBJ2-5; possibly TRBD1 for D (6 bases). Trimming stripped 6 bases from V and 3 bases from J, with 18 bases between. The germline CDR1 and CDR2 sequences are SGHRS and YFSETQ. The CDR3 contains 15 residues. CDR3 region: CASTAQTGMKETQYF. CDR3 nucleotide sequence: TGCGCCAGCACCGCCCAAACAGGGATGAAAGAGACCCAGTACTTC.

The CDR3 reads CASSSLRATVYGYTF. DNA of the CDR3: TGTGCCAGCAGCTCCTTGAGGGCAACAGTTTATGGCTACACCTTC. The chain combines TRBV9 with TRBJ1-2, with D unresolved. This CDR3 is 15 amino acids long. Germline V gene data show CDR1 as SGDLS and CDR2 as YYNGEE. Trimming pared 4 bases from V and 5 bases from J, leaving 18 bases between.

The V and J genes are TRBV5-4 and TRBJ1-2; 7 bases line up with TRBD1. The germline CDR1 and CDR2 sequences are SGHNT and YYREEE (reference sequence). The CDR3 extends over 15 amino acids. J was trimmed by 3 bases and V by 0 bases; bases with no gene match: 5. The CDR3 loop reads CASSLDYTGDYGYTF. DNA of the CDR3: TGTGCCAGCAGCTTGGATTACACAGGGGACTATGGCTACACCTTC.

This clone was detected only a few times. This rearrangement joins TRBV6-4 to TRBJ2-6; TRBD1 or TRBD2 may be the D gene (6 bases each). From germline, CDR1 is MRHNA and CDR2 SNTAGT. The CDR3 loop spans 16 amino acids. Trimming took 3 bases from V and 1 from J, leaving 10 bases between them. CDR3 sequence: CASSDGGGSGANVLTF. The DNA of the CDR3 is TGTGCCAGCAGTGATGGAGGGGGATCTGGGGCCAACGTCCTGACTTTC.

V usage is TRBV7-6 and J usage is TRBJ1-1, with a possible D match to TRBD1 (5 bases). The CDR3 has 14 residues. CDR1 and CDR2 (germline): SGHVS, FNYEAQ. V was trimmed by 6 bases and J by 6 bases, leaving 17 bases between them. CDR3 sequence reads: CASSSGPGSAEAFF. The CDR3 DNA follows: TGTGCCAGCAGTTCGGGGCCCGGGAGCGCTGAAGCTTTCTTT.

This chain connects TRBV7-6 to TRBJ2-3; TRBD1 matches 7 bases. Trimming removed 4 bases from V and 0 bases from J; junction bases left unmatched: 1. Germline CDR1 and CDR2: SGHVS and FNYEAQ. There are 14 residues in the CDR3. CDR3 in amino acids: CASSWDSSTDTQYF. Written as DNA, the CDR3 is TGTGCCAGCAGCTGGGACAGCAGCACAGATACGCAGTATTTT.

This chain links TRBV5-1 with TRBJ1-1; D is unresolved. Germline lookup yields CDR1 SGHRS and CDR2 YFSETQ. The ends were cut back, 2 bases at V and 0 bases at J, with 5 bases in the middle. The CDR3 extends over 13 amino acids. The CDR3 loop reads CASSFNMNTEAFF. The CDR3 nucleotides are TGCGCCAGCAGCTTTAACATGAACACTGAAGCTTTCTTT.

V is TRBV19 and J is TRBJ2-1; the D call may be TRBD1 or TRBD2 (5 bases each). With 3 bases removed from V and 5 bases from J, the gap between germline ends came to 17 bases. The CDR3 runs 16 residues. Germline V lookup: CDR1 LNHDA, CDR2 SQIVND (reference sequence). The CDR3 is CASSIINILGDNEQFF. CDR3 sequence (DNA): TGTGCCAGTAGTATTATTAACATATTGGGGGACAATGAGCAGTTCTTC. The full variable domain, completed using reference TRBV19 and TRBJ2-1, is DGGITQSPKYLFRKEGQNVTLSCEQNLNHDAMYWYRQDPGQGLRLIYYSQIVNDFQKGDIAEGYSVSREKKESFPLTVTSAQKNPTAFYLCASSIINILGDNEQFFGPGTRLTVL.

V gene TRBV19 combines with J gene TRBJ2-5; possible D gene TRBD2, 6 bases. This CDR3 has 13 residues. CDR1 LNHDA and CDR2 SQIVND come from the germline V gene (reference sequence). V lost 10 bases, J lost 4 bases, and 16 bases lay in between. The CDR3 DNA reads TGTGCCACCAGGGTCGGAGGGGTAGAGACCCAGTACTTC. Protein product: CATRVGGVETQYF.